The rows below give T cell receptor beta chains drawn from one sample of a study of vaccination and CD4 T cells after COVID-19. TCRdb reanalysed the PCR reads using MiXCR and keeps one entry per CDR3 protein. Among about 20,000 distinct CDR3 sequences, less than 70% were seen once, and the ten largest hold around 1.1%. The specimen comprised CD4+ T cells from blood, sampled after SARS-CoV-2 vaccination. The receptors stem from a human donor who had recovered from COVID-19. CDR3s include the opening cysteine and the closing phenylalanine or tryptophan. A D gene is named only where the DNA matches it firmly. Clone size appears in some rows only: once, few, many, or a class for an expanded clone.

cdr3_nt: TGTGCCAGCAGCTTCCCCACTCACGAGACCCAGTACTTC
cdr3_aa: CASSFPTHETQYF
j_call: TRBJ2-5
d_call: -
clone_size: -
v_call: TRBV7-9

cdr3_nt: TGTGCCAGCAGCAGACGGACTAGCGGAGACTACAATGAGCAGTTCTTC
cdr3_aa: CASSRRTSGDYNEQFF
j_call: TRBJ2-1
d_call: TRBD2
clone_size: -
v_call: TRBV7-9

cdr3_nt: TGTGCCAGCAGCTTTCGGGGGTTCGGGCGGGTCGGGGAGCTGTTTTTT
cdr3_aa: CASSFRGFGRVGELFF
j_call: TRBJ2-2
d_call: -
clone_size: once
v_call: TRBV7-2

cdr3_nt: TGCAGTGCTAGAGATGACGGGACTAGCGGGAGGACCTACGAGCAGTACTTC
cdr3_aa: CSARDDGTSGRTYEQYF
j_call: TRBJ2-7
d_call: TRBD2
clone_size: -
v_call: TRBV20-1

cdr3_nt: TGTGCCAGCAGTTTGGGTGTCCAAGAGACCCAGTACTTC
cdr3_aa: CASSLGVQETQYF
j_call: TRBJ2-5
d_call: -
clone_size: -
v_call: TRBV28

cdr3_nt: TGTGCCAGCAGTTTTGGCAGGGGTGGCTACACCTTC
cdr3_aa: CASSFGRGGYTF
j_call: TRBJ1-2
d_call: -
clone_size: few
v_call: TRBV12-3/TRBV12-4

cdr3_nt: TGTGCCAGCAGCTTGGCCTTAGCGGGCGCACAAGAGACCCAGTACTTC
cdr3_aa: CASSLALAGAQETQYF
j_call: TRBJ2-5
d_call: TRBD2
clone_size: -
v_call: TRBV7-9

cdr3_nt: TGCAGTGCTAGGCCCCCGGGAAGGGGCCAAGAGACCCAGTACTTC
cdr3_aa: CSARPPGRGQETQYF
j_call: TRBJ2-5
d_call: -
clone_size: -
v_call: TRBV20-1

cdr3_nt: TGCGCCAGCAGTCAATCGCTTTTAGGTCAGCCCCAGCATTTT
cdr3_aa: CASSQSLLGQPQHF
j_call: TRBJ1-5
d_call: -
clone_size: -
v_call: TRBV23-1

cdr3_nt: TGTGCCAGCAGCTTAGCCACAGGGAGTGGCTACACCTTC
cdr3_aa: CASSLATGSGYTF
j_call: TRBJ1-2
d_call: -
clone_size: few
v_call: TRBV7-9

cdr3_nt: TGTGCCAGCAGCTCCCCGCCGATGGCAGATACGCAGTATTTT
cdr3_aa: CASSSPPMADTQYF
j_call: TRBJ2-3
d_call: -
clone_size: -
v_call: TRBV7-2

cdr3_nt: TGTGCCAGCAGCTTAGGCGGGAACACAGATACGCAGTATTTT
cdr3_aa: CASSLGGNTDTQYF
j_call: TRBJ2-3
d_call: -
clone_size: few
v_call: TRBV7-2

cdr3_nt: TGTGCCAGCAGCCAAGATCGCACAAGGTCTAATTCACCCCTCCACTTT
cdr3_aa: CASSQDRTRSNSPLHF
j_call: TRBJ1-6
d_call: -
clone_size: few
v_call: TRBV4-2

cdr3_nt: TGTGCCATCCGGGACCTCACAGATACGCAGTATTTT
cdr3_aa: CAIRDLTDTQYF
j_call: TRBJ2-3
d_call: -
clone_size: few
v_call: TRBV10-3

cdr3_nt: TGTGCCAGCTCACCACGGGCCTGGCGTTCGGGTAATGAAAAACTGTTTTTT
cdr3_aa: CASSPRAWRSGNEKLFF
j_call: TRBJ1-4
d_call: -
clone_size: -
v_call: TRBV18

cdr3_nt: TGTGCCAGCAGCTCCTCCCGGACGGGACTGAATAAGTATTTT
cdr3_aa: CASSSSRTGLNKYF
j_call: TRBJ2-3
d_call: -
clone_size: -
v_call: TRBV7-3

cdr3_nt: TGTGCCAGCAGCTTACAGGGTGAGCAGTTCTTC
cdr3_aa: CASSLQGEQFF
j_call: TRBJ2-1
d_call: -
clone_size: -
v_call: TRBV7-3

cdr3_nt: TGCAGCGTTGAAGATGCACTAGCGGGAGGCCCGACGCAGTATTTT
cdr3_aa: CSVEDALAGGPTQYF
j_call: TRBJ2-3
d_call: TRBD2
clone_size: -
v_call: TRBV29-1

cdr3_nt: TGCAGTGCTAGAGACGACAGGTCCCTCAATGAAAAACTGTTTTTT
cdr3_aa: CSARDDRSLNEKLFF
j_call: TRBJ1-4
d_call: -
clone_size: -
v_call: TRBV20-1

cdr3_nt: TGCAGTGCCTTGAACCTAGGACAAGAGACCCAGTACTTC
cdr3_aa: CSALNLGQETQYF
j_call: TRBJ2-5
d_call: -
clone_size: -
v_call: TRBV20-1

cdr3_nt: TGCAGTGCTGAAGAGACCCAGTACTTC
cdr3_aa: CSAEETQYF
j_call: TRBJ2-5
d_call: -
clone_size: once
v_call: TRBV20-1

cdr3_nt: TGCAGTGCATGGGACAGCCCTAGCACAGATACGCAGTATTTT
cdr3_aa: CSAWDSPSTDTQYF
j_call: TRBJ2-3
d_call: TRBD1
clone_size: -
v_call: TRBV20-1

cdr3_nt: TGTGCCAGCAGTTACTCGAGGGGACGTGGGAGCACTGAAGCTTTCTTT
cdr3_aa: CASSYSRGRGSTEAFF
j_call: TRBJ1-1
d_call: -
clone_size: -
v_call: TRBV6-2/TRBV6-3

cdr3_nt: TGTGCCAGCAGCTTCGTAACCGGGGACATTCAGTACTTC
cdr3_aa: CASSFVTGDIQYF
j_call: TRBJ2-4
d_call: -
clone_size: -
v_call: TRBV7-9

cdr3_nt: TGCAGTGCCAGCCGGCCTTCCTACGAGCAGTACTTC
cdr3_aa: CSASRPSYEQYF
j_call: TRBJ2-7
d_call: -
clone_size: -
v_call: TRBV20-1

cdr3_nt: TGTGCCAGCAGAGGACAGGGCAACGACGAGCAGTACTTC
cdr3_aa: CASRGQGNDEQYF
j_call: TRBJ2-7
d_call: TRBD1
clone_size: -
v_call: TRBV6-1

cdr3_nt: TGCAGTGCTAGGAGTGTGGCGGTAGATGAAAAACTGTTTTTT
cdr3_aa: CSARSVAVDEKLFF
j_call: TRBJ1-4
d_call: -
clone_size: few
v_call: TRBV20-1

cdr3_nt: TGTGCCAGCAGCCCGAGTGGGGATCAGCCCCAGCATTTT
cdr3_aa: CASSPSGDQPQHF
j_call: TRBJ1-5
d_call: -
clone_size: -
v_call: TRBV7-2

cdr3_nt: TGCAGTGCTAGACGGGACAACAATCAGCCCCAGCATTTT
cdr3_aa: CSARRDNNQPQHF
j_call: TRBJ1-5
d_call: -
clone_size: -
v_call: TRBV20-1

cdr3_nt: TGTGCCAGCAGCCCGACCGGACTAGCGGGACACACCGGGGAGCTGTTTTTT
cdr3_aa: CASSPTGLAGHTGELFF
j_call: TRBJ2-2
d_call: TRBD2
clone_size: -
v_call: TRBV7-3

cdr3_nt: TGTGCCAGCACCGTGGGACAGGGTGGAAACACCATATATTTT
cdr3_aa: CASTVGQGGNTIYF
j_call: TRBJ1-3
d_call: TRBD1
clone_size: once
v_call: TRBV28

cdr3_nt: TGTGCCAGCAGCTTAGACTACGAGCAGTACTTC
cdr3_aa: CASSLDYEQYF
j_call: TRBJ2-7
d_call: -
clone_size: few
v_call: TRBV7-2

cdr3_nt: TGTGCCAGCAGCCCGAGAGGGGGAGTCGCAGATACGCAGTATTTT
cdr3_aa: CASSPRGGVADTQYF
j_call: TRBJ2-3
d_call: -
clone_size: -
v_call: TRBV11-3

cdr3_nt: TGTGCCAGCAGTTCACAGGGTCACGGCGAGCAGTACTTC
cdr3_aa: CASSSQGHGEQYF
j_call: TRBJ2-7
d_call: -
clone_size: -
v_call: TRBV28

cdr3_nt: TGTGCCAGTAGTGGGTGGGGCCCTGGTGGTCTCGACGAGCAGTACTTC
cdr3_aa: CASSGWGPGGLDEQYF
j_call: TRBJ2-7
d_call: -
clone_size: -
v_call: TRBV19

cdr3_nt: TGTGCCAGCAGCCCGGACATCAGCTCTGGGGCCAACGTCCTGACTTTC
cdr3_aa: CASSPDISSGANVLTF
j_call: TRBJ2-6
d_call: -
clone_size: -
v_call: TRBV7-2

cdr3_nt: TGTGCCAGCAGTTTCTCCGGGGTCGCTGAAGCTTTCTTT
cdr3_aa: CASSFSGVAEAFF
j_call: TRBJ1-1
d_call: -
clone_size: -
v_call: TRBV12-3/TRBV12-4

cdr3_nt: TGTGCCAGCAGTTCGGGGGACAGGGGAAAAGGCTACACCTTC
cdr3_aa: CASSSGDRGKGYTF
j_call: TRBJ1-2
d_call: TRBD1
clone_size: few
v_call: TRBV28

cdr3_nt: TGTGCCAGCAGGACCGAGACAGGGGGGGGTCGCTATGGCTACACCTTC
cdr3_aa: CASRTETGGGRYGYTF
j_call: TRBJ1-2
d_call: TRBD1
clone_size: -
v_call: TRBV6-1

cdr3_nt: TGTGCCAGCAGTCCCCTCACTCAAGAGACCCAGTACTTC
cdr3_aa: CASSPLTQETQYF
j_call: TRBJ2-5
d_call: -
clone_size: -
v_call: TRBV27

cdr3_nt: TGTGCCAGCAGTTTCGGACAGGGGGTCCCAGATACGCAGTATTTT
cdr3_aa: CASSFGQGVPDTQYF
j_call: TRBJ2-3
d_call: TRBD1
clone_size: -
v_call: TRBV27

cdr3_nt: TGTGCCAGCAGCTTAGATTCGTCTAGGCCATACGAGCAGTACTTC
cdr3_aa: CASSLDSSRPYEQYF
j_call: TRBJ2-7
d_call: -
clone_size: once
v_call: TRBV7-3

cdr3_nt: TGTGCCAGCAGGACTAGCGGGAGATACGAGCAGTACTTC
cdr3_aa: CASRTSGRYEQYF
j_call: TRBJ2-7
d_call: TRBD2
clone_size: once
v_call: TRBV6-1

cdr3_nt: TGTGCCAGCTCACCACTCCTGGGCGAGCAGTACTTC
cdr3_aa: CASSPLLGEQYF
j_call: TRBJ2-7
d_call: -
clone_size: -
v_call: TRBV18

cdr3_nt: TGTGCCACCAGTGATTTGTACCTCACAGATACGCAGTATTTT
cdr3_aa: CATSDLYLTDTQYF
j_call: TRBJ2-3
d_call: -
clone_size: -
v_call: TRBV24-1

cdr3_nt: TGTGCCAGCAGGCCGGGACTAGCGGCAGAGACCCAGTACTTC
cdr3_aa: CASRPGLAAETQYF
j_call: TRBJ2-5
d_call: TRBD2
clone_size: few
v_call: TRBV7-7

cdr3_nt: TGTGCCAGCAGTGTCCGGGTGTACCAAGAGACCCAGTACTTC
cdr3_aa: CASSVRVYQETQYF
j_call: TRBJ2-5
d_call: -
clone_size: -
v_call: TRBV2

cdr3_nt: TGTGCCACCAGCAGAGATCCCCAGGGGCGCGAAGGGGGCTACACCTTC
cdr3_aa: CATSRDPQGREGGYTF
j_call: TRBJ1-2
d_call: -
clone_size: few
v_call: TRBV15

cdr3_nt: TGCAGTGCTCCCGACTTTAGCCTCTACAATGAGCAGTTCTTC
cdr3_aa: CSAPDFSLYNEQFF
j_call: TRBJ2-1
d_call: -
clone_size: -
v_call: TRBV20-1

cdr3_nt: TGTGCCACCAGTGCGGGGGGCATTCAGTACTTC
cdr3_aa: CATSAGGIQYF
j_call: TRBJ2-4
d_call: TRBD2
clone_size: few
v_call: TRBV24-1